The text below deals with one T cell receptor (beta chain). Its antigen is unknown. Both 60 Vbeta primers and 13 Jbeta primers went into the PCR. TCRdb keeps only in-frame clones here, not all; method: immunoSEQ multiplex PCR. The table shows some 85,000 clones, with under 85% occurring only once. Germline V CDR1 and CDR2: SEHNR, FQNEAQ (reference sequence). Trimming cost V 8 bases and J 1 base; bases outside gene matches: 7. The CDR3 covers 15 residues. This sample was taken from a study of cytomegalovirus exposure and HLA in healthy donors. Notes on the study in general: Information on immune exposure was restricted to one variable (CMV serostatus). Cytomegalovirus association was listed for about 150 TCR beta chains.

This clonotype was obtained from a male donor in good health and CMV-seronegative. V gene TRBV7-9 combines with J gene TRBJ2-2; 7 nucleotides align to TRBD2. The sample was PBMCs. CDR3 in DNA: TGTGCCAGCGGCTGGGGACTACAGAACACCGGGGAGCTGTTTTTT. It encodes CASGWGLQNTGELFF.